The clone carrying this TCR beta chain was counted at least ten times. Antigen unknown. The data were taken from a study of T-cell reconstitution after alpha-beta-depleted transplantation in children. Study-wide results and limits: For some patients, TCRbeta diversity was high at day 60 because of recipient T cells and thymic progenitors that survived. Once a year had passed after transplant, T-cell counts and diversity came mostly from newly produced T cells. As was reported, about two months after transplant, alpha-beta T cells came from several hundred expanded graft clones.

This CDR3 spans 15 amino acids. Deletions cut 4 bases from V and 5 bases from J, with 17 bases between. Preparation of the TCRbeta library used unique molecular identifiers. TCRdb fed the PCR reads into MiXCR, producing one record per CDR3 protein. The sample records approximately 50,000 distinct CDR3 sequences, 5.8% being singletons. This chain uses TRBV12-3 or TRBV12-4 with TRBJ2-5; no definite D call. The TCR was taken from a female patient between 2 and 15 years old who had a stem cell transplant for aplastic anemia, so the T cells may come from the graft donor. The starting material was PBMCs, mostly from graft donor cells, obtained 60 days after TCRalphabeta/CD19-depleted stem cell transplant. The CDR3 loop reads CASSSPGQFRETQYF. CDR3 DNA sequence: TGTGCCAGCAGTTCACCGGGTCAATTCAGGGAGACCCAGTACTTC.